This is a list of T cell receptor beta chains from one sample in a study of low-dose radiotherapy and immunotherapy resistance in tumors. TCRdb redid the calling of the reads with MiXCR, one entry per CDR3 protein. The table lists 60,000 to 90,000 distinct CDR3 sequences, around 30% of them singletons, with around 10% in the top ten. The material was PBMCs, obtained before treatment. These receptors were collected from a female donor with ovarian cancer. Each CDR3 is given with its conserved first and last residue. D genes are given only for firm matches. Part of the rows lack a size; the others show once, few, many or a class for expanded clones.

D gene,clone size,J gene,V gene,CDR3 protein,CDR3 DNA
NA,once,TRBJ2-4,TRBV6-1,CASSGQKGVDIQYF,TGTGCCAGCAGTGGTCAGAAAGGGGTGGACATTCAGTACTTC
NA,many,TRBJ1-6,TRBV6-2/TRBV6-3,CASILGPREANSPLHF,NA
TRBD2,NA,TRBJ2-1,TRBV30,CAWSVPPPGLADNEQFF,TGTGCCTGGAGTGTGCCTCCACCGGGACTAGCGGACAATGAGCAGTTCTTC
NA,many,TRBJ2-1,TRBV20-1,CSAMTEYNEQFF,TGCAGTGCCATGACAGAGTACAATGAGCAGTTCTTC
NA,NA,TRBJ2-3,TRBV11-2,CASSFGAGDTQYF,TGTGCCAGCAGCTTTGGTGCGGGAGATACGCAGTATTTT
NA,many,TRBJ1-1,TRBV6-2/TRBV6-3,CASSSLTTNTEAFF,TGTGCCAGCAGTTCCTTGACAACGAACACTGAAGCTTTCTTT
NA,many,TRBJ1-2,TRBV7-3,CASSSGVGGYTF,TGTGCCAGCAGCTCCGGGGTTGGCGGCTACACCTTC
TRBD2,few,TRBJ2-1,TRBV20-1,CSANSGDGEQFF,TGCAGTGCTAATAGCGGGGATGGGGAGCAGTTCTTC
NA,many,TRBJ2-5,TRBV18,CASSPTGLGETQYF,TGTGCCAGCTCACCTACAGGGTTAGGAGAGACCCAGTACTTC
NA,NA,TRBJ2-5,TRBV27,CASSPRTSGVQETQYF,TGTGCCAGCAGTCCACGAACCTCAGGGGTCCAAGAGACCCAGTACTTC
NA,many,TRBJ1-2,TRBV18,CASSPRDDYGYTF,TGTGCCAGCTCGCCGAGGGACGACTATGGCTACACCTTC
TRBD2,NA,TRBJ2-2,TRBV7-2,CASSLAFQRLASPGELFF,TGTGCCAGCAGCTTAGCTTTTCAGAGACTAGCGTCCCCCGGGGAGCTGTTTTTT
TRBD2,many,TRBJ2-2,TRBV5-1,CASSLKPPTSGGYTGELFF,TGCGCCAGCAGCTTGAAACCCCCTACTAGCGGGGGCTACACCGGGGAGCTGTTTTTT
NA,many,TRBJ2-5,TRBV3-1,CASSQDLRLGGTQYF,TGTGCCAGCAGCCAAGATTTGCGACTAGGTGGGACCCAGTACTTC
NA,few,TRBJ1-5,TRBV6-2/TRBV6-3,CASTGANQPQHF,TGTGCCAGCACCGGGGCAAATCAGCCCCAGCATTTT
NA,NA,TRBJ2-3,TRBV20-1,CSASQTANTQYF,TGCAGTGCTAGCCAGACTGCAAATACGCAGTATTTT
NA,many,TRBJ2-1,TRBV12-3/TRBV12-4,CASSFSYNEQFF,TGTGCCAGCAGTTTTAGCTACAATGAGCAGTTCTTC
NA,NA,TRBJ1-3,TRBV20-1,CSARGSRGSGNTIYF,TGCAGTGCTAGAGGATCCCGGGGCTCTGGAAACACCATATATTTT
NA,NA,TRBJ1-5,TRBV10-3,CAISTTGNQPQHF,TGTGCCATCAGCACGACAGGCAATCAGCCCCAGCATTTT
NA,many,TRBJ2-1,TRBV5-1,CASTASGSYNEQFF,TGCGCCTCCACGGCTAGTGGGTCCTACAATGAGCAGTTCTTC
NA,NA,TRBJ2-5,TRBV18,CASSPLRGGETQYF,TGTGCCAGCTCACCGTTACGGGGAGGCGAGACCCAGTACTTC
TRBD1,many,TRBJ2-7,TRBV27,CASSPLSRDRDYEQYF,TGTGCCAGCAGTCCTCTTTCCCGGGACAGGGACTACGAGCAGTACTTC
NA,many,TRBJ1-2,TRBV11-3,CASKKGGSNYGYTF,TGTGCCAGCAAAAAAGGGGGGTCTAACTATGGCTACACCTTC
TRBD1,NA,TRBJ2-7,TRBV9,CASSPRQGRLYEQYF,TGTGCCAGCAGCCCACGACAGGGGAGGCTTTACGAGCAGTACTTC
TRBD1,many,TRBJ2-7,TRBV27,CASSLLRTGGYEQYF,TGTGCCAGCAGTTTGCTAAGGACAGGGGGCTACGAGCAGTACTTC
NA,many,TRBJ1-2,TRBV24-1,CATSEKAGKDGYTF,TGTGCCACCAGTGAAAAGGCAGGGAAGGATGGCTACACCTTC
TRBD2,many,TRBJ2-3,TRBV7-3,CASSLYSGRQHSTDTQYF,TGTGCCAGCAGCCTCTATAGCGGGAGGCAACATAGCACAGATACGCAGTATTTT
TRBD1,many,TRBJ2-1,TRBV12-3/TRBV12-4,CASSLQGNEQFF,TGTGCCAGCAGTCTACAGGGGAATGAGCAGTTCTTC
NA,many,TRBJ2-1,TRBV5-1,CASSLTAVGSYNEQFF,TGCGCCAGCAGCTTGACTGCGGTCGGCTCCTACAATGAGCAGTTCTTC
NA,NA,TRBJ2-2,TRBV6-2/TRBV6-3,CASSYSLQGTGELFF,TGTGCCAGCAGTTACTCGCTGCAGGGTACCGGGGAGCTGTTTTTT
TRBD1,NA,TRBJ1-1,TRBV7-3,CASSPTGTETEAFF,TGTGCCAGCAGCCCAACCGGGACAGAGACTGAAGCTTTCTTT
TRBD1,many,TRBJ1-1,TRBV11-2,CASSFDRVRGTEAFF,TGTGCCAGCAGCTTCGACAGGGTGAGGGGGACTGAAGCTTTCTTT
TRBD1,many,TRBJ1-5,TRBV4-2,CASSQGDRGPNQPQHF,TGTGCCAGCAGCCAAGGGGACAGGGGCCCCAATCAGCCCCAGCATTTT
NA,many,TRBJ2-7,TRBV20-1,CSARRGYEQYF,TGCAGTGCTAGACGGGGCTACGAGCAGTACTTC
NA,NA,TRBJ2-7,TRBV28,CASSPFLVASYEQYF,TGTGCCAGCAGCCCCTTTCTGGTCGCCTCCTACGAGCAGTACTTC
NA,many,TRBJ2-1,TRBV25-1,CASSEGESSYNEQFF,TGTGCCAGCAGTGAAGGAGAGAGCTCCTACAATGAGCAGTTCTTC
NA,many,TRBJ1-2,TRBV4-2,CASGRGDFNGYTF,TGTGCCAGCGGCCGTGGCGACTTCAATGGCTACACCTTC
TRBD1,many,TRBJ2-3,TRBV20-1,CSVRRLGAGTGGTDTQYF,TGCAGTGTCCGCCGCTTGGGGGCAGGGACAGGCGGAACAGATACGCAGTATTTT
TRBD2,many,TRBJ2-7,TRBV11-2,CASSPTHGTSGRRSSYEQYF,TGTGCCAGCAGCCCTACTCATGGGACTAGCGGTCGCAGGAGCTCCTACGAGCAGTACTTC
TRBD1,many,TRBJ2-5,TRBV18,CASSERQGQETQYF,TGTGCCAGCTCAGAAAGACAGGGGCAAGAGACCCAGTACTTC
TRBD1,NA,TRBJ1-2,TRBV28,CASRTTGPRYTF,TGTGCCAGCAGAACGACAGGGCCCCGCTACACCTTC
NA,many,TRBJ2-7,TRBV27,CASSSGLPGLSYEQYF,TGTGCCAGCAGTAGCGGCCTCCCCGGGTTAAGCTACGAGCAGTACTTC
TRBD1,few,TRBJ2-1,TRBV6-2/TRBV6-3,CASSSRTGGSYNEQFF,TGTGCCAGCAGTTCCAGGACAGGGGGCTCCTACAATGAGCAGTTCTTC
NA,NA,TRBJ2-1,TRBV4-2,CASSQADRTYNEQFF,TGTGCCAGCAGCCAAGCCGACCGCACCTACAATGAGCAGTTCTTC
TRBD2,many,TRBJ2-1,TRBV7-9,CASSSGGLAGGPISYNEQFF,TGTGCCAGCAGCTCTGGGGGGCTAGCGGGAGGGCCGATTTCCTACAATGAGCAGTTCTTC
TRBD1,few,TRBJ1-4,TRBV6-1,CASRTGGTNEKLFF,TGTGCCAGCCGGACAGGCGGAACTAATGAAAAACTGTTTTTT
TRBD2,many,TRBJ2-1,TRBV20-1,CSAPPTSENEQFF,TGCAGTGCCCCCCCCACTAGCGAGAATGAGCAGTTCTTC
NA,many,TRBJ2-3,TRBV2,CASGEPFTDTQYF,TGTGCCAGCGGCGAACCCTTCACAGATACGCAGTATTTT
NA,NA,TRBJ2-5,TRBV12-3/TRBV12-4,CASSPGTPRGEETQYF,TGTGCCAGCAGCCCTGGGACACCGAGGGGAGAAGAGACCCAGTACTTC
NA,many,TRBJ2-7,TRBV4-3,CASSQGAGPTYEQYF,TGCGCCAGCAGCCAAGGGGCAGGGCCGACCTACGAGCAGTACTTC
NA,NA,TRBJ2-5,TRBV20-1,CSASFRQETQYF,TGCAGTGCTAGTTTCAGGCAAGAGACCCAGTACTTC
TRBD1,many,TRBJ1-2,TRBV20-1,CSARDPLRQGSYGYTF,TGCAGTGCTAGAGACCCCCTCCGACAGGGCTCCTATGGCTACACCTTC
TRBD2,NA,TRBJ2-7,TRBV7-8,CASSLEVPGGLAASRGPEQYF,TGTGCCAGCAGCTTAGAGGTCCCTGGGGGACTAGCGGCCTCGCGGGGACCCGAGCAGTACTTC
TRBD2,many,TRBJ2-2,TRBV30,CAWQSGGPSGELFF,TGTGCCTGGCAATCGGGGGGGCCGTCCGGGGAGCTGTTTTTT
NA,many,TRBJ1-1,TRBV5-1,CASSFLSGQKVTEAFF,TGCGCCAGCAGCTTCCTTTCCGGGCAAAAGGTCACTGAAGCTTTCTTT